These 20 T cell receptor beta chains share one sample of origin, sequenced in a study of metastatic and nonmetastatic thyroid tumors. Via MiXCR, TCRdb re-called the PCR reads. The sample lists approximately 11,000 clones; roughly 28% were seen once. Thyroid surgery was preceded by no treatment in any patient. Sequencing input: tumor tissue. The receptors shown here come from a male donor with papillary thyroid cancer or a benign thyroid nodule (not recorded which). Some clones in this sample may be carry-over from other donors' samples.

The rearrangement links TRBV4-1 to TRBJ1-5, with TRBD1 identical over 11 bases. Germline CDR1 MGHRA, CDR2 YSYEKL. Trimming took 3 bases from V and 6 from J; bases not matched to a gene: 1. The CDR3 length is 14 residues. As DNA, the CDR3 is TGCGCCAGCAGCCAGGGACAGGGGGGTCAGCCCCAGCATTTT. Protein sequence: CASSQGQGGQPQHF.

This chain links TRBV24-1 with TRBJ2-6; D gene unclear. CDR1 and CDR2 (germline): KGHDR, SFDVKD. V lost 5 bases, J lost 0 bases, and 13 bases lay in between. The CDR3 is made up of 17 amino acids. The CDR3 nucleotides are TGTGCCACCAGTGGGTCAGGCAGATTCTCTGGGGCCAACGTCCTGACTTTC. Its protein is CATSGSGRFSGANVLTF.

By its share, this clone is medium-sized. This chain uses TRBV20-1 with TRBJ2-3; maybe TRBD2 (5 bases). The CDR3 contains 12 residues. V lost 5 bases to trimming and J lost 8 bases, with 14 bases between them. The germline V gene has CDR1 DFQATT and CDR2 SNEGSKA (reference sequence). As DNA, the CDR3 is TGCAGTGCTGTCTTAAGCGAGGGTACGCAGTATTTT. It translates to CSAVLSEGTQYF.

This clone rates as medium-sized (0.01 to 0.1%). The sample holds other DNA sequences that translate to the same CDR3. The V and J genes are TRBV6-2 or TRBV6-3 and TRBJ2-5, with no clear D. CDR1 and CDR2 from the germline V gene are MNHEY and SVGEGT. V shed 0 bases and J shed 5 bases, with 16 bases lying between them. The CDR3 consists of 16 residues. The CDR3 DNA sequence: TGTGCCAGCAGTTACTCGAGTGACGGGTTGGTGGAGACCCAGTACTTC. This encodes CASSYSSDGLVETQYF.

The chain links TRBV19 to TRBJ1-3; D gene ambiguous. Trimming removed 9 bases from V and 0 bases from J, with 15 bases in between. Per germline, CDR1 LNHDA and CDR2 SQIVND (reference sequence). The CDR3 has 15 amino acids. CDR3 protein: CASRSLRSSGNTIYF. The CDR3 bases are TGTGCCAGCCGGTCCCTTCGAAGCTCTGGAAACACCATATATTTT.

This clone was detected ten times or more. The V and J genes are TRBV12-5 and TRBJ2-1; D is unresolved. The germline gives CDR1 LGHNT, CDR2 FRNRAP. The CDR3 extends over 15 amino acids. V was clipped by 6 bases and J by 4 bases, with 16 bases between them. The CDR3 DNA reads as TGTGCTAGTGGCCGATCTAGAGACCCTTACAATGAGCAGTTCTTC. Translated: CASGRSRDPYNEQFF. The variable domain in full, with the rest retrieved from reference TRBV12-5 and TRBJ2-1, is DARVTQTPRHKVTEMGQEVTMRCQPILGHNTVFWYRQTMMQGLELLAYFRNRAPLDDSGMPKDRFSAEMPDATLATLKIQPSEPRDSAVYFCASGRSRDPYNEQFFGPGTRLTVL.

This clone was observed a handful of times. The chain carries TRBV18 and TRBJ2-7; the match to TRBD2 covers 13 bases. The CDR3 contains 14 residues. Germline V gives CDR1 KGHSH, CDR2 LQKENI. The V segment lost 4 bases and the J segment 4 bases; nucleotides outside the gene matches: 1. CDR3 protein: CASSRLAGGYEQYF. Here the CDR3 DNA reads TGTGCCAGCTCACGACTAGCGGGAGGTTACGAGCAGTACTTC. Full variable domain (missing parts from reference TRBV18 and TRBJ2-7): NAGVMQNPRHLVRRRGQEARLRCSPMKGHSHVYWYRQLPEEGLKFMVYLQKENIIDESGMPKERFSAEFPKEGPSILRIQQVVRGDSAAYFCASSRLAGGYEQYFGPGTRLTVT.

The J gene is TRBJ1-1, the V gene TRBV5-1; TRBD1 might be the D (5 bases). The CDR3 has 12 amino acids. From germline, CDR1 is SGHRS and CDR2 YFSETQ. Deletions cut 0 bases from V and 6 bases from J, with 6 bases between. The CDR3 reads CASSLEGAEAFF. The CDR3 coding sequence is TGCGCCAGCAGCTTGGAAGGGGCTGAAGCTTTCTTT.

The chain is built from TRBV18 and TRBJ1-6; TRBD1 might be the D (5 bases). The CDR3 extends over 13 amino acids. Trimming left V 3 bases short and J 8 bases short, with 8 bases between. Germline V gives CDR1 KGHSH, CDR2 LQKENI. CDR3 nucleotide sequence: TGTGCCAGCTCACCCCGGGGGGATTCACCCCTCCACTTT. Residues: CASSPRGDSPLHF.

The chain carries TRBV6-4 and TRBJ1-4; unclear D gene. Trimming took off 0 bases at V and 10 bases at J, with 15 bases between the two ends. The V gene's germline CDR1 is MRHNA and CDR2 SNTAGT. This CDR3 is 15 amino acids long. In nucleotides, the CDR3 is TGTGCCAGCAGTGACTCGTTGCGACGGCCCGGAAAACTGTTTTTT. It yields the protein CASSDSLRRPGKLFF.

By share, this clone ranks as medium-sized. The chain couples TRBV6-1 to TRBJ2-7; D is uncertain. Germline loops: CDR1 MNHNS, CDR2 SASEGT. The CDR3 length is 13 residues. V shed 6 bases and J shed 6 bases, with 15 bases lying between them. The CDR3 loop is CASSPTGNGEQYV. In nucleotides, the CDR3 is TGTGCCAGCAGCCCCACTGGAAACGGCGAGCAGTACGTC.

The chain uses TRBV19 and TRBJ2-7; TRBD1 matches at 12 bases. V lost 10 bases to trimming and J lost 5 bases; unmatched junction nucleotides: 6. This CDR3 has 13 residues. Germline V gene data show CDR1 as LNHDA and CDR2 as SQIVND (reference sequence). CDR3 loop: CATSGTGGNEQYF. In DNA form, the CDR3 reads TGTGCCACTTCCGGGACAGGGGGCAACGAGCAGTACTTC.

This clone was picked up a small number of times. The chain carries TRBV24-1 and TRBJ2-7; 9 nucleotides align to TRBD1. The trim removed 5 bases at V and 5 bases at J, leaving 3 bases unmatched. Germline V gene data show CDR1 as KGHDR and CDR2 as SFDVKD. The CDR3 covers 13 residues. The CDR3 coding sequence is TGTGCCACCAGTGGACAGGGGGGCCACGAGCAGTACTTC. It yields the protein CATSGQGGHEQYF.

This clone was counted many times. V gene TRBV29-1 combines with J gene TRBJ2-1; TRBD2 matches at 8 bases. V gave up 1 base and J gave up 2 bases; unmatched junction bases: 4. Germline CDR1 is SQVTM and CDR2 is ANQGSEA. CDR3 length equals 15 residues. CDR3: CSVEGLAGAYNEQFF. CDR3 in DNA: TGCAGCGTTGAAGGGCTAGCGGGTGCCTACAATGAGCAGTTCTTC.

CDR3 coding DNA: TGTGCCAGCGGACCTTGGGAGGATGGCTACACCTTC. Its translation is CASGPWEDGYTF. The chain links TRBV2 to TRBJ1-2, with D hard to call. This CDR3 is built from 12 residues. Deletions cut 8 bases from V and 6 bases from J, with 13 bases between. Germline-derived CDR1 and CDR2 are SNHLY and FYNNEI.

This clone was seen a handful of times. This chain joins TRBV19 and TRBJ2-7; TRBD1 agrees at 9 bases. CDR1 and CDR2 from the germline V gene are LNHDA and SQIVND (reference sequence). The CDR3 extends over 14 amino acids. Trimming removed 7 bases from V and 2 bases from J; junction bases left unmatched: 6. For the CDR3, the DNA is TGTGCCAGTAACCCGGGACAGGGACCCTACGAGCAGTACTTC. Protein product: CASNPGQGPYEQYF.

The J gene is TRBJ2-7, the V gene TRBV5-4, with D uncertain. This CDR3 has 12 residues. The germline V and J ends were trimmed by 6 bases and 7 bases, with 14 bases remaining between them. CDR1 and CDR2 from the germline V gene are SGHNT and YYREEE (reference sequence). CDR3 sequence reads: CASILRPGEQYF. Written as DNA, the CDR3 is TGTGCCAGCATCCTCCGACCCGGGGAGCAGTACTTC.

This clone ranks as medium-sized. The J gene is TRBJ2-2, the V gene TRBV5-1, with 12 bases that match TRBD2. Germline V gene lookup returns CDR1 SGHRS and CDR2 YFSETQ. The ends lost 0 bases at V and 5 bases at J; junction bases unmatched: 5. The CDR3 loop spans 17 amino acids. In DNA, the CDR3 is TGCGCCAGCAGCTTGGGCCGACTAGCGGGAGATACCGGGGAGCTGTTTTTT. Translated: CASSLGRLAGDTGELFF.

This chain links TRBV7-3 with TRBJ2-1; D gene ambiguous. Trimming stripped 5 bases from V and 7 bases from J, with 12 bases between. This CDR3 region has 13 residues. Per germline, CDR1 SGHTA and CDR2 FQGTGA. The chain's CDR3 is CASSGPPSNEQFF. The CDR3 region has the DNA TGTGCCAGCAGCGGACCCCCGAGTAATGAGCAGTTCTTC.

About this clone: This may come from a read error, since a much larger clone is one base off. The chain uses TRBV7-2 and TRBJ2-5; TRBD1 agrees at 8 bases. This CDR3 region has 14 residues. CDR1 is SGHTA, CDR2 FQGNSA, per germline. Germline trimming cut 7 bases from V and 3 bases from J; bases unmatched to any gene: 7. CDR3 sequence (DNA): TGTGCCAGCAACTCCTACAGGGGGAAAGAGACCCAGTACTTC. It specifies CASNSYRGKETQYF.